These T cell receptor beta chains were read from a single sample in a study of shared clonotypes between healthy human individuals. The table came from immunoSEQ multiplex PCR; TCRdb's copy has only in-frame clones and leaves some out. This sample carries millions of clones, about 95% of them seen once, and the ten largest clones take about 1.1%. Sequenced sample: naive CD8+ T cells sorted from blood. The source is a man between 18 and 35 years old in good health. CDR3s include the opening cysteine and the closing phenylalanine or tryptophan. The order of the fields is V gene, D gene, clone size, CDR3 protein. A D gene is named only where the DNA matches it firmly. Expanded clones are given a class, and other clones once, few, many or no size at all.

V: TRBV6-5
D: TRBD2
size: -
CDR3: CASSYRRGYEQYF

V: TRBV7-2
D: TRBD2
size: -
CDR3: CASNPGLAHEQFF

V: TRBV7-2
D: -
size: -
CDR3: CASSSGPREYNEQFF

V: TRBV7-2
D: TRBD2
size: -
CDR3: CASSLDRGLHSYEQYF

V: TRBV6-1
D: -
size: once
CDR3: CASSEEFMQMINQPQHF

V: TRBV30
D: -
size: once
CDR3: CAWENINGYNEQFF

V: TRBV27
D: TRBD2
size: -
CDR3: CASSLFSGNSYEQYF

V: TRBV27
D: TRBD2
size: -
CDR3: CASSDSPAGGRYIEQFF

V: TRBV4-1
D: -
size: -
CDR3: CASSQSGPGTYQETQYF

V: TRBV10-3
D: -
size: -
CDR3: CAISEFAREYNEQFF

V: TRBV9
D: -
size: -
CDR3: CASSSRDLGTAFF

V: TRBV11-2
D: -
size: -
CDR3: CASSSPFDYYGYTF

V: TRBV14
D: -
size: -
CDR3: CASSQFGLDGYTF

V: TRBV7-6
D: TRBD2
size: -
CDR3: CASSLGGSFGELFF

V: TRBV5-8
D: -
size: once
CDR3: CASSLGIGDEQYF

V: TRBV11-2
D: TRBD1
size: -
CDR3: CASSYDFGTGGGEQYF

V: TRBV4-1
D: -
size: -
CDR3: CASSQGSTNAKNIQYF

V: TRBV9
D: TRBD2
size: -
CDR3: CASSVETSEYNEQFF

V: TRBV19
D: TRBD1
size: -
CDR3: CASSMPGQGLHF

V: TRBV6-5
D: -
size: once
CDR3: CASTLDSSSYNEQFF

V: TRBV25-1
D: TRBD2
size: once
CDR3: CASSEYRGGYNEQFF

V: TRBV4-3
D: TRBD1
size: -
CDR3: CASSLILGQGETQYF

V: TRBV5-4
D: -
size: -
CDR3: CASSDPRDSRGNTIYF

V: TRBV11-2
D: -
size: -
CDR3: CASSLMSWRETQYF

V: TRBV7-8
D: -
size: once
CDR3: CASSPRHDGYEQYF

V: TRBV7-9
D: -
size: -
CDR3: CASSSDLTTYNEQFF

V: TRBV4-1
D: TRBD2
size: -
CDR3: CASSQESYRTSGTYEQYF

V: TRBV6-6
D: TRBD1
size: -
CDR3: CASRPFLQGVGTEAFF

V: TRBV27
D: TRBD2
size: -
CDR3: CASRTLAGGLHTDTQYF